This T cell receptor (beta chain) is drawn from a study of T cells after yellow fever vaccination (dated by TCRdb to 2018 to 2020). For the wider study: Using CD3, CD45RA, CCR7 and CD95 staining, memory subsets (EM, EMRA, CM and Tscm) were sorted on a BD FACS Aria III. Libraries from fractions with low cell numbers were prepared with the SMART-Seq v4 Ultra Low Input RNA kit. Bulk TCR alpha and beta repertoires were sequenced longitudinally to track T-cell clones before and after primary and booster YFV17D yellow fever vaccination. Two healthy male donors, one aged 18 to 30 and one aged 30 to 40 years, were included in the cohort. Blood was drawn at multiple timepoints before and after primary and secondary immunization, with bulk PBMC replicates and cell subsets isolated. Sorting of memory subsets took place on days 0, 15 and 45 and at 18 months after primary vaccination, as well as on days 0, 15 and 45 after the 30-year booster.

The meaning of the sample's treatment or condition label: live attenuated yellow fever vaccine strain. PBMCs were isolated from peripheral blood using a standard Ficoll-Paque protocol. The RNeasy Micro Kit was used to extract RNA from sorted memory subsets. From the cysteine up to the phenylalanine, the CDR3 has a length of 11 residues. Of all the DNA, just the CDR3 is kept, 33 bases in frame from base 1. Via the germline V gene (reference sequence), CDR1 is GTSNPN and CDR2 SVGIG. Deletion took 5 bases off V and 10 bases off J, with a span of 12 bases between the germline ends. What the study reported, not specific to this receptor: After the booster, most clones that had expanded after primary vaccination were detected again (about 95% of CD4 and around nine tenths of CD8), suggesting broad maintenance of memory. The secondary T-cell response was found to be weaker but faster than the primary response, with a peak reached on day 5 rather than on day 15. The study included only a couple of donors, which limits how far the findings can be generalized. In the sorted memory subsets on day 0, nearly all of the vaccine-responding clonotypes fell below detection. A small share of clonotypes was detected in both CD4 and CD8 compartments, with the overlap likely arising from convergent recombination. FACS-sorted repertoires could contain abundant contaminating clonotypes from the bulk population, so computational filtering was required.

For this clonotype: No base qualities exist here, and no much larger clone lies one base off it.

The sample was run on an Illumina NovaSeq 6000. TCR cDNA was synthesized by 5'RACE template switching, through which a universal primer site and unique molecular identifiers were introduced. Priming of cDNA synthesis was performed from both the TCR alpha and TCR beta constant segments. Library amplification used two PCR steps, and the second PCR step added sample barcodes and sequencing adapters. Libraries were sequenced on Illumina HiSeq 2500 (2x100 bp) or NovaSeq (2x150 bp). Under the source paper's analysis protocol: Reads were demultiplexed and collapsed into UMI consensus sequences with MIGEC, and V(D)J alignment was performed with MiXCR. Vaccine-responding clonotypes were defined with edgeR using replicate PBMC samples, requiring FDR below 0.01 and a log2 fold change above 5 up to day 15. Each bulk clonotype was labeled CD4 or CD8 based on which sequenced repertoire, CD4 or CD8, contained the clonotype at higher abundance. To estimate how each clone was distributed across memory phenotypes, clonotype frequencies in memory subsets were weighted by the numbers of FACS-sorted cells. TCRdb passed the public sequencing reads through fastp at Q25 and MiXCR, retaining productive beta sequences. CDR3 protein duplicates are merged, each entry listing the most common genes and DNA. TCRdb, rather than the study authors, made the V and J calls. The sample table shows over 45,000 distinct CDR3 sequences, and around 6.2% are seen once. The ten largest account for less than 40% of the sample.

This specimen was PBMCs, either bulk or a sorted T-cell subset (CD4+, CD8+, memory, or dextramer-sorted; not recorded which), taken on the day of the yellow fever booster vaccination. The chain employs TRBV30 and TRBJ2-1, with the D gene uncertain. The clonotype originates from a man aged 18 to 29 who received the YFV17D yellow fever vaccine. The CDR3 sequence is CAWCQWVEQFF. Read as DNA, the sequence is TGTGCCTGGTGTCAATGGGTCGAGCAGTTCTTC.